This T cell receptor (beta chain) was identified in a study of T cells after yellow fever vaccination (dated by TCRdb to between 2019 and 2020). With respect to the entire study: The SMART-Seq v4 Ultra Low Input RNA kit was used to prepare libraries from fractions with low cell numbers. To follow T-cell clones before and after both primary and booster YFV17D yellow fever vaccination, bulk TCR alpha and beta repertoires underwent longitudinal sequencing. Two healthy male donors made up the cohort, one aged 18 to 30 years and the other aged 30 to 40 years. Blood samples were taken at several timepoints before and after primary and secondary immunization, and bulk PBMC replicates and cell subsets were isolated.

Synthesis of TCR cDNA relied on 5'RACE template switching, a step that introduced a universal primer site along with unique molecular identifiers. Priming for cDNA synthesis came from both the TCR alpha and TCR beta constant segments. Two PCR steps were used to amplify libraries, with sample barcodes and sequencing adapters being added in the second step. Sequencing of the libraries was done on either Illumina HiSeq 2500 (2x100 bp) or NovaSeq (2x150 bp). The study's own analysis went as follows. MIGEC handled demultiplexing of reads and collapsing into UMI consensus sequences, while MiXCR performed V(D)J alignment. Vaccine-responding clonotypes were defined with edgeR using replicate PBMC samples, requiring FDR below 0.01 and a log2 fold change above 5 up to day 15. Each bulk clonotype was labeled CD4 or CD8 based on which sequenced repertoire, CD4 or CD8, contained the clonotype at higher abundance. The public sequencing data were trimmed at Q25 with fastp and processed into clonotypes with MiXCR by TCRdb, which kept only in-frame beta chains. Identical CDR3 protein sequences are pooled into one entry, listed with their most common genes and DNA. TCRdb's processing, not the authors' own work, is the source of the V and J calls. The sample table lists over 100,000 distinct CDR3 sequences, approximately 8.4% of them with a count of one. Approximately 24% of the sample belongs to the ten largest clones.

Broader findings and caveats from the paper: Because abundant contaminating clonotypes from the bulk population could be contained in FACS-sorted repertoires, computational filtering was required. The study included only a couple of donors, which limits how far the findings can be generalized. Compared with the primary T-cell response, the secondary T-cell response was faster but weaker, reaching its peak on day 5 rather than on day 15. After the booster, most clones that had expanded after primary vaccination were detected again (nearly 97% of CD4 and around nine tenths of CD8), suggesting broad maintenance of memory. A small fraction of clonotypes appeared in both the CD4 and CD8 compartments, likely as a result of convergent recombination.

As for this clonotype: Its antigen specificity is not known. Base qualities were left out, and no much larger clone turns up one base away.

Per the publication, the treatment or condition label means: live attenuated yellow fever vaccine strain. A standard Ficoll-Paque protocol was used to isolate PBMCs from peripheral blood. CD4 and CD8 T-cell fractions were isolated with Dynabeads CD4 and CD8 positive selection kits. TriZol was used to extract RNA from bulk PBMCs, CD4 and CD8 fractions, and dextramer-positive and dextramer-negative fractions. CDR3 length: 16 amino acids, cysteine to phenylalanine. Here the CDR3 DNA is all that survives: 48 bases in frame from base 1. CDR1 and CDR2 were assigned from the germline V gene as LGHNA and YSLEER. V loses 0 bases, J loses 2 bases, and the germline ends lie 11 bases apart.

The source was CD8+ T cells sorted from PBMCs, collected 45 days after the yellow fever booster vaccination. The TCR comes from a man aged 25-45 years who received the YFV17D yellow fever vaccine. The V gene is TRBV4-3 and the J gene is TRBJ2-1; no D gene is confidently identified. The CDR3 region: CASSQDSVYPYNEQFF. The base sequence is TGCGCCAGCAGCCAAGATTCGGTCTACCCCTACAATGAGCAGTTCTTC.